This T cell receptor (beta chain) was identified in a study of blood T cell repertoires in COVID-19. For the study at large: Nucleic acid was either cDNA or gDNA, and it came from T cells, B-cell-depleted T cells, or PBMCs.

Authors' processing steps: Amplification of reference gene primers provided the estimated nucleated cell counts. Sequenced by immunoSEQ multiplex PCR; TCRdb stores in-frame clones only, minus some. V and J calls and clone size are those listed in that table; D and trimming were worked out from the DNA. The sample has tens of thousands of clones, around 84% seen once; the top ten hold approximately 10%. This CDR3 region has 16 residues. Germline CDR1 and CDR2: SGHRS and YFSETQ. Trimming at V came to 3 bases and at J to 4 bases, leaving 9 bases not matched to a gene. This chain uses TRBV5-1 with TRBJ2-1; 8 bases align to TRBD2. The clonotype was recovered from a human donor in a cohort sampled during active COVID-19. The source material was peripheral blood. CDR3 sequence reads: CASSSRAGDTYNEQFF. DNA for the CDR3: TGCGCCAGCAGCTCCCGAGCGGGGGATACGTACAATGAGCAGTTCTTC.